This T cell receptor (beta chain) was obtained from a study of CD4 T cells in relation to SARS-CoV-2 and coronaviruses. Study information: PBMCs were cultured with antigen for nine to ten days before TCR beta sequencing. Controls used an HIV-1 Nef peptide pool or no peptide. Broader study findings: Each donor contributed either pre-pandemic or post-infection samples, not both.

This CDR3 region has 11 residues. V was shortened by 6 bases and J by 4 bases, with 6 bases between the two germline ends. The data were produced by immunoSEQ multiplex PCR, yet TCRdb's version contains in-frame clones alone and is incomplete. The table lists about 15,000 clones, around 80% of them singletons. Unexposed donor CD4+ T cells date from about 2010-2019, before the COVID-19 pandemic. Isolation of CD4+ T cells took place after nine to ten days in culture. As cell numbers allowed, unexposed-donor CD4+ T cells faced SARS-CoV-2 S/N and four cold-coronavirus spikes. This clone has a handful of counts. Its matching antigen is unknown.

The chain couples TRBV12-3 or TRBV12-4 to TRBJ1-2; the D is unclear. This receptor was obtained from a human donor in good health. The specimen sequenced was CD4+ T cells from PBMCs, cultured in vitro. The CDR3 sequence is CASRKFYGYTF. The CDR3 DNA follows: TGTGCCAGCAGGAAGTTCTATGGCTACACCTTC.